Below, 25 T cell receptor beta chains from the same sample are listed, as sequenced in a study of blood T cell repertoires in COVID-19. Libraries were prepared by immunoSEQ multiplex PCR; TCRdb keeps only in-frame clonotypes and omits some of them. The table includes fewer than 300,000 clones, 86% detected once. Source material: peripheral blood. The origin of the receptors is a man aged 35 to 55 who had recovered from COVID-19.

This clone was detected once. The V call is TRBV6-1, the J call TRBJ1-6, with a possible D match to TRBD1 (5 bases). The germline V gene encodes CDR1 MNHNS and CDR2 SASEGT. Trimming removed 1 base from V and 7 bases from J, with 11 bases in between. The CDR3 totals 15 residues. Here the CDR3 reads CASSEGRARNSPLHF. The CDR3 nucleotides are TGTGCCAGCAGTGAAGGCAGGGCAAGGAATTCACCCCTCCACTTT.

The V and J genes are TRBV6-5 and TRBJ2-2; possible D gene TRBD2, 6 bases. The CDR3 spans 15 residues. The ends were cut back, 5 bases at V and 6 bases at J, with 16 bases in the middle. Germline-derived CDR1 and CDR2 are MNHEY and SVGAGI. CDR3 in DNA: TGTGCCAGCAGTCCACGGCCAGCGGGCGCCGGGGAGCTGTTTTTT. Its protein is CASSPRPAGAGELFF.

This chain joins TRBV30 and TRBJ2-7; 11 bases agree with TRBD1. J gave up 3 bases and V 5 bases, and 6 bases lay outside the gene matches. Germline CDR1 GTSNPN, CDR2 SVGIG (reference sequence). The CDR3 loop spans 14 amino acids. CDR3 residues: CAWDLGQGDYEQYF. For the CDR3, the DNA is TGTGCCTGGGATCTGGGACAGGGGGACTACGAGCAGTACTTC.

This clone was seen only a few times. The V gene is TRBV19, the J gene TRBJ1-2, with D unclear. This CDR3 contains 15 residues. V shed 4 bases and J shed 0 bases, with 12 bases lying between them. Germline V lookup: CDR1 LNHDA, CDR2 SQIVND (reference sequence). As DNA, the CDR3 is TGTGCCAGTAGTACGCGGTACTCGGCTAACTATGGCTACACCTTC. It yields the protein CASSTRYSANYGYTF. Together with reference TRBV19 and TRBJ1-2, the CDR3 gives the full variable domain: DGGITQSPKYLFRKEGQNVTLSCEQNLNHDAMYWYRQDPGQGLRLIYYSQIVNDFQKGDIAEGYSVSREKKESFPLTVTSAQKNPTAFYLCASSTRYSANYGYTFGSGTRLTVV.

This chain links TRBV30 with TRBJ1-6; D is possibly TRBD1 (5 bases). The CDR3 has 17 amino acids. Germline CDR1 reads GTSNPN; CDR2 reads SVGIG (reference sequence). V gave up 1 base and J gave up 0 bases, with 13 bases separating them. The chain's CDR3 is CAWSADRGSSYNSPLHF. The CDR3 nucleotides are TGTGCCTGGAGTGCCGACCGGGGGAGCTCCTATAATTCACCCCTCCACTTT.

The chain joins TRBV2 to TRBJ2-3; TRBD2 aligns across 10 bases. CDR3 length: 16 amino acids. After removal of 4 bases from V and 1 base from J, the junction contained 5 bases not matched to a gene. The V gene's germline CDR1 is SNHLY and CDR2 FYNNEI. The CDR3 reads CASSGGAGGRTDTQYF. The CDR3 nucleotides read TGTGCCAGCAGTGGGGGAGCGGGGGGGCGCACAGATACGCAGTATTTT. Complete variable domain (other parts from reference TRBV2 and TRBJ2-3): EPEVTQTPSHQVTQMGQEVILRCVPISNHLYFYWYRQILGQKVEFLVSFYNNEISEKSEIFDDQFSVERPDGSNFTLKIRSTKLEDSAMYFCASSGGAGGRTDTQYFGPGTRLTVL.

There are a few counts of this clone. V is TRBV19 and J is TRBJ1-4; D possibly corresponds to TRBD1 (6 bases). V lost 4 bases to trimming and J lost 7 bases, with 16 bases between them. Germline V gene data show CDR1 as LNHDA and CDR2 as SQIVND (reference sequence). The CDR3 runs to 15 residues. The CDR3 nucleotides read TGTGCCAGTAGTAACGACAGGACCGTCGGTGAAAAACTGTTTTTT. Its translation: CASSNDRTVGEKLFF. Supplemented by reference TRBV19 and TRBJ1-4, the full variable domain reads DGGITQSPKYLFRKEGQNVTLSCEQNLNHDAMYWYRQDPGQGLRLIYYSQIVNDFQKGDIAEGYSVSREKKESFPLTVTSAQKNPTAFYLCASSNDRTVGEKLFFGSGTQLSVL.

The J gene is TRBJ2-3, the V gene TRBV11-2, with TRBD2 identical over 11 bases. The CDR3 totals 18 residues. The trim removed 5 bases at V and 0 bases at J, leaving 10 bases unmatched. CDR1 is SGHAT, CDR2 FQNNGV, per germline. The CDR3 coding sequence is TGTGCCAGCAGCCTGCGGACTAGCGGGTATTCTAGCACAGATACGCAGTATTTT. Protein product: CASSLRTSGYSSTDTQYF.

The V call is TRBV5-4, the J call TRBJ2-1; 9 bases map to TRBD1. The germline V gene encodes CDR1 SGHNT and CDR2 YYREEE (reference sequence). The CDR3 length is 17 residues. With 3 bases clipped from V and 4 bases from J, the junction kept 11 bases outside the gene matches. The DNA of the CDR3 is TGTGCCAGCAGCTCGGGAGGCGGGGGACAGGGATACAATGAGCAGTTCTTC. Translating it yields CASSSGGGGQGYNEQFF. The whole variable domain, remainder taken from reference TRBV5-4 and TRBJ2-1, is ETGVTQSPTHLIKTRGQQVTLRCSSQSGHNTVSWYQQALGQGPQFIFQYYREEENGRGNFPPRFSGLQFPNYSSELNVNALELDDSALYLCASSSGGGGQGYNEQFFGPGTRLTVL.

The chain employs TRBV7-9 and TRBJ1-1, with TRBD1 identical over 8 bases. Trimming removed 5 bases from V and 3 bases from J; junction bases left unmatched: 5. The V gene's germline CDR1 is SEHNR and CDR2 FQNEAQ (reference sequence). The CDR3 is 14 amino acids. CDR3 loop: CASSPRGRDTEAFF. CDR3 coding DNA: TGTGCCAGCAGCCCCAGGGGGCGCGACACTGAAGCTTTCTTT.

The CDR3 bases are TGTGCCAGTAGTATTCTGGGACAGGGCTCCTACGAGCAGTACTTC. Translated: CASSILGQGSYEQYF. The chain joins TRBV19 to TRBJ2-7, with 9 positions matching TRBD1. Germline V gives CDR1 LNHDA, CDR2 SQIVND (reference sequence). Trimming removed 3 bases from V and 0 bases from J; junction bases left unmatched: 3. This CDR3 is built from 15 residues.

The V gene is TRBV27, the J gene TRBJ2-7; D might be TRBD1 (6 bases). CDR3 length: 12 residues. Trimming left V 3 bases short and J 7 bases short, with 10 bases between. Per germline, CDR1 MNHEY and CDR2 SMNVEV (reference sequence). The CDR3 spells CASSFGGQEQYF. The CDR3 nucleotides are TGTGCCAGCAGTTTTGGGGGCCAGGAGCAGTACTTC.

The chain is built from TRBV4-3 and TRBJ2-3, with unresolved D. The V gene lost 1 base and the J gene lost 2 bases, with 4 bases spanning the gap. Per the germline V gene, CDR1 is LGHNA and CDR2 is YSLEER. This CDR3 spans 13 amino acids. CDR3 loop: CASSQGHTDTQYF. In DNA form, the CDR3 reads TGCGCCAGCAGCCAAGGGCACACAGATACGCAGTATTTT.

The chain links TRBV27 to TRBJ2-5, with 8 bases fitting TRBD2. The CDR3 consists of 14 residues. After removal of 6 bases from V and 2 bases from J, the junction contained 5 bases not matched to a gene. Germline-derived CDR1 and CDR2 are MNHEY and SMNVEV (reference sequence). The CDR3 protein is CASSLAGLQETQYF. The CDR3 DNA is TGTGCCAGCAGCTTAGCGGGACTACAAGAGACCCAGTACTTC.

This clone has just a few counts. The V and J genes are TRBV12-3 or TRBV12-4 and TRBJ2-3, with a possible D match to TRBD2 (6 bases). V was shortened by 7 bases and J by 8 bases, with 13 bases between the two germline ends. This CDR3 contains 12 residues. CDR3 loop: CASIPAGSTQYF. In DNA form, the CDR3 reads TGTGCCAGCATACCAGCCGGGAGTACGCAGTATTTT.

This clone was seen a single time. The chain is built from TRBV6-2 or TRBV6-3 and TRBJ2-7, with 12 bases matching TRBD2. The length of the CDR3 is 17 residues. J gave up 3 bases and V 6 bases, and 12 bases lay outside the gene matches. Germline CDR1 MNHEY, CDR2 SVGEGT. This CDR3 reads CASSIISTSGRNYEQYF. The CDR3 DNA follows: TGTGCCAGCAGCATAATAAGCACTAGCGGGAGGAACTACGAGCAGTACTTC.

The V call is TRBV4-3, the J call TRBJ2-1; D might be TRBD2 (6 bases). The CDR3 is made up of 15 amino acids. The ends were cut back, 3 bases at V and 4 bases at J, with 13 bases in the middle. Germline V gene sequence: CDR1 LGHNA, CDR2 YSLEER. In DNA, the CDR3 is TGCGCCAGCAGCCAGTCCTTCGCGGGGTACAATGAGCAGTTCTTC. Translating it yields CASSQSFAGYNEQFF.

Here the CDR3 reads CASSYRLAGVWGTQYF. The CDR3 DNA follows: TGTGCCAGCAGCTACCGACTAGCGGGAGTATGGGGGACGCAGTATTTT. The rearrangement joins TRBV11-1 to TRBJ2-3, with 12 nucleotides matching TRBD2. The CDR3 sequence is 16 residues long. V was pared by 4 bases and J by 9 bases, with 11 bases of the junction left unmatched. The V gene's germline CDR1 is SGHAT and CDR2 FQDESV (reference sequence).

The rearrangement joins TRBV4-3 to TRBJ2-7; D call uncertain. CDR3 length: 15 residues. V lost 2 bases, J lost 6 bases, and 17 bases lay in between. Germline lookup yields CDR1 LGHNA and CDR2 YSLEER. The DNA of the CDR3 is TGCGCCAGCAGCCAATCGTACCCGGTCCCCGGCGAGCAGTACTTC. This encodes CASSQSYPVPGEQYF.

This clone appeared a few times. The chain carries TRBV19 and TRBJ1-5; TRBD1 aligns across 10 bases. The CDR3 runs to 15 residues. Trimming removed 5 bases from V and 2 bases from J; junction bases left unmatched: 3. Germline CDR1 is LNHDA and CDR2 is SQIVND (reference sequence). CDR3 region: CASSSGTGGNQPQHF. For the CDR3, the DNA is TGTGCCAGTAGTTCGGGGACAGGGGGCAATCAGCCCCAGCATTTT.

The genes are TRBV24-1 and TRBJ2-5, with 8 bases lining up with TRBD2. V lost 4 bases, J lost 0 bases, and 6 bases stayed unmatched. Germline V gives CDR1 KGHDR, CDR2 SFDVKD. This CDR3 contains 16 residues. DNA of the CDR3: TGTGCCACCAGTGACCCGATAGCGGGGAACCAAGAGACCCAGTACTTC. It codes for CATSDPIAGNQETQYF.

CDR3 residues: CASTRGGGYTF. CDR3 bases: TGTGCCAGCACCCGGGGAGGTGGCTACACCTTC. The chain carries TRBV5-6 and TRBJ1-2; D uncertain. V lost 6 bases and J 7 bases, leaving 10 bases between the germline ends. The germline V gene has CDR1 SGHDT and CDR2 YYEEEE. The CDR3 is 11 amino acids. The variable domain in full, completed from reference TRBV5-6 and TRBJ1-2, reads DAGVTQSPTHLIKTRGQQVTLRCSPKSGHDTVSWYQQALGQGPQFIFQYYEEEERQRGNFPDRFSGHQFPNYSSELNVNALLLGDSALYLCASTRGGGYTFGSGTRLTVV.

The gene calls are TRBV3-1 (or the pseudogene TRBV3-2) and TRBJ2-1; D is perhaps TRBD1 (5 bases). This CDR3 comprises 16 residues. V was trimmed by 2 bases and J by 9 bases, leaving 20 bases between them. The germline V gene encodes CDR1 LGHDT and CDR2 YNNKEL (reference sequence). The CDR3 DNA is TGTGCCAGCAGCCAATCGTTAGGGGCTCGGCTCAGTGAGCAGTTCTTC. It encodes CASSQSLGARLSEQFF.

The chain is built from TRBV7-9 and TRBJ1-2, with 8 bases lining up with TRBD1. This CDR3 contains 13 residues. With 5 bases clipped from V and 5 bases from J, the junction kept 4 bases outside the gene matches. CDR1 and CDR2 from the germline V gene are SEHNR and FQNEAQ (reference sequence). The CDR3 here is CASSVDRVYGYTF. In nucleotides, the CDR3 is TGTGCCAGCAGCGTGGACAGGGTTTATGGCTACACCTTC.

V gene TRBV19 combines with J gene TRBJ2-7, with a weak D call TRBD2 (5 bases). The germline V gene encodes CDR1 LNHDA and CDR2 SQIVND (reference sequence). The V end lost 9 bases, the J end lost 3 bases, and 15 bases lay between the germline ends. This CDR3 has 13 residues. The CDR3 coding sequence is TGTGCCAGCTTTGGGAAAGAGGGCTACGAGCAGTACTTC. It encodes CASFGKEGYEQYF.